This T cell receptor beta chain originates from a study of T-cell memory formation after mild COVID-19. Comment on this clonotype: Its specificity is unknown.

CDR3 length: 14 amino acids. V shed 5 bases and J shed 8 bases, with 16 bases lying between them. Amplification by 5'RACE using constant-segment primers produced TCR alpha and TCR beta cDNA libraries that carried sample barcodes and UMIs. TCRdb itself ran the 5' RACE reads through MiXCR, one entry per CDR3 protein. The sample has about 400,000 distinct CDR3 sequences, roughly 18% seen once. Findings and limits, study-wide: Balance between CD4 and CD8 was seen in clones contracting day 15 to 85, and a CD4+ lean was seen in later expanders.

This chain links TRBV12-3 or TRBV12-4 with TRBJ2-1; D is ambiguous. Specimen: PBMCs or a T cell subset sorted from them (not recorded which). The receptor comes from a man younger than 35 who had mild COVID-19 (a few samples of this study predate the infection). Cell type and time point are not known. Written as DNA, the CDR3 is TGTGCCAGCAGTCCCCCGAGCCGTGAGGATGAGCAGTTCTTC. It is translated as CASSPPSREDEQFF.